The entry that follows covers one TCR beta chain sequence. Sequencing of TCR beta was carried out in blood CD8+ and CD4+ T cells. The multiple sclerosis control group comprised treatment-naive patients with stable or active relapsing-remitting disease. This sample stems from a study of CD8 T cells in Susac syndrome. RNA in amounts of roughly 0.45 to 1 ug was reverse transcribed with random hexamers. immunoSEQ multiplex PCR amplified TCR beta CDR3 across 54 Vbeta, 13 Jbeta. MiXCR, applied by TCRdb to the immunoSEQ multiplex PCR reads, yields one record per CDR3 protein. The sample contains some 140,000 distinct CDR3 sequences, approximately 79% of which appear only once. The sample consisted of CD8+ T cells from PBMCs. This receptor was obtained from a human donor with multiple sclerosis.

In DNA, the CDR3 is TGTGCCAGCAGCTTCGGACTAGCGGGAAGTAATGAGCAGTTCTTC. Protein: CASSFGLAGSNEQFF. V and J are TRBV11-3 and TRBJ2-1; 12 bases map to TRBD2. The CDR3 totals 15 residues. With V trimmed by 3 bases and J by 7 bases, 4 bases remained unmatched. In germline, CDR1 is SGHNT, CDR2 YENEEA.